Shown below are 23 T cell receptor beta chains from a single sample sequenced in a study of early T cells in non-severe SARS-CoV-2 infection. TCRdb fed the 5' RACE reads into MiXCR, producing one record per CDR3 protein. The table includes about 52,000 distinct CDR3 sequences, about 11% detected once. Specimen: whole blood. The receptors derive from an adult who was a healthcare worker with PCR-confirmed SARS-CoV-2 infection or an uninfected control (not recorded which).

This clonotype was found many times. CDR3 residues: CASSRNAGTAQYF. In DNA, the CDR3 is TGCGCCAGCAGCCGAAACGCCGGGACGGCGCAGTATTTT. The chain links TRBV4-3 to TRBJ2-3; D may correspond to TRBD1 or TRBD2 (5 bases each). CDR1 and CDR2 from the germline V gene are LGHNA and YSLEER. The CDR3 length is 13 residues. V dropped 4 bases and J dropped 10 bases, with 15 bases sitting between them.

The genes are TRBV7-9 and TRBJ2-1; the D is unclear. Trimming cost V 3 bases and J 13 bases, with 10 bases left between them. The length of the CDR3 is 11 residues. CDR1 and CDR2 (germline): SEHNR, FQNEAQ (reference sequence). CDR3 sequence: CASSFDSQQFF. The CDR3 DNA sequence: TGTGCCAGCAGCTTTGATTCCCAACAGTTCTTC.

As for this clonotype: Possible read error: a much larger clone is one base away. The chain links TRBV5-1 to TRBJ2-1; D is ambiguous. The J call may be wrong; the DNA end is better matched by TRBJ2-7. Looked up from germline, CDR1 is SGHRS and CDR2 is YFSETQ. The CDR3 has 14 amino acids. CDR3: CASSFSRRYNEQYF. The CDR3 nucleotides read TGCGCCAGCAGCTTTTCCCGGCGCTACAATGAGCAGTACTTC.

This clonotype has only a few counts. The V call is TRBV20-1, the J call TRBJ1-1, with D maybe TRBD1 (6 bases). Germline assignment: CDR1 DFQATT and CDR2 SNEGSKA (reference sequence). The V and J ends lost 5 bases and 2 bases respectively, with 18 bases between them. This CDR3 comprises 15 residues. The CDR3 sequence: CSAWPLGGRNTEAFF. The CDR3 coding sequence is TGCAGTGCTTGGCCTCTGGGGGGGCGAAACACTGAAGCTTTCTTT.

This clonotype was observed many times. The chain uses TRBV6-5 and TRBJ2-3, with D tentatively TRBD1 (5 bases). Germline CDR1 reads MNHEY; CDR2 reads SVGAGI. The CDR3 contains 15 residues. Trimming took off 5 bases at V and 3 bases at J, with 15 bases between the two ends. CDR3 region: CASSLRQPWTDTQYF. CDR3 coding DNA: TGTGCCAGCAGTCTTCGACAGCCCTGGACAGATACGCAGTATTTT.

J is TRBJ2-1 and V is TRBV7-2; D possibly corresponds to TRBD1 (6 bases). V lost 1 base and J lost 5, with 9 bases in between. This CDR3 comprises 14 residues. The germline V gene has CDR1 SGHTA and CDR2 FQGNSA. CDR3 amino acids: CASSLDRADNEQFF. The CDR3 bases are TGTGCCAGCAGCTTAGACAGGGCGGACAATGAGCAGTTCTTC.

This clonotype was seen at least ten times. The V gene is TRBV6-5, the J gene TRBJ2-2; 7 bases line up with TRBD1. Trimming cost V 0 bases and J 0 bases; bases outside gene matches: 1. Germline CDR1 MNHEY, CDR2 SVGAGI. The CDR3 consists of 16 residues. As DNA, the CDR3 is TGTGCCAGCAGTTACTCGCAGGGGGCGAACACCGGGGAGCTGTTTTTT. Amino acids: CASSYSQGANTGELFF.

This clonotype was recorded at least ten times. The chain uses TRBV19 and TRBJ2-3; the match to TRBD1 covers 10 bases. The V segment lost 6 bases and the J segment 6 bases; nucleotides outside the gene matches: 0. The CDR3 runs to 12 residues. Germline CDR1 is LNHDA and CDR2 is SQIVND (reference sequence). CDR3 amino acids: CASRGQGDTQYF. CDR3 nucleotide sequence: TGTGCCAGTAGGGGACAGGGGGATACGCAGTATTTT.

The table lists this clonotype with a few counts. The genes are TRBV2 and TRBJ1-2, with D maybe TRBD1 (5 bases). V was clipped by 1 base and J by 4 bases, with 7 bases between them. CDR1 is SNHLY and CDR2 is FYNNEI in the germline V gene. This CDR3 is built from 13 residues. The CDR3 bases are TGTGCCAGCAGTGAAGTGACAGTCTATGGCTACACCTTC. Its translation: CASSEVTVYGYTF.

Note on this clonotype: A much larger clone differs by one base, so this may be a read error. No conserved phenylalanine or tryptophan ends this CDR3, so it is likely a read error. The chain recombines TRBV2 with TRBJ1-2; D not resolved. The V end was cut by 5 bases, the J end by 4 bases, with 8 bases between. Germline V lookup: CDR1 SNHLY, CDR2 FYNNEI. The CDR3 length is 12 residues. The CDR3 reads CASSRPGYGYTL. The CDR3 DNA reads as TGTGCCAGCAGTCGCCCTGGCTATGGCTACACCTTA.

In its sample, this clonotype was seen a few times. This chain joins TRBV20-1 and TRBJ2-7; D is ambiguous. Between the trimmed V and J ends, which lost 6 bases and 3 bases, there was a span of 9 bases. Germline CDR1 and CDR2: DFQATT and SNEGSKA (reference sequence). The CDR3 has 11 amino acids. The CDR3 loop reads CSARLFYEQYF. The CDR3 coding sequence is TGCAGTGCCAGATTATTCTACGAGCAGTACTTC.

The CDR3 reads CAISESLRNTIYF. The CDR3 DNA reads TGTGCCATCAGTGAGTCTCTACGAAACACCATATATTTT. The V and J genes are TRBV10-3 and TRBJ1-3; D call uncertain. V lost 0 bases, J lost 5 bases, and 5 bases lay in between. Germline V gives CDR1 ENHRY, CDR2 SYGVKD. There are 13 residues in the CDR3.

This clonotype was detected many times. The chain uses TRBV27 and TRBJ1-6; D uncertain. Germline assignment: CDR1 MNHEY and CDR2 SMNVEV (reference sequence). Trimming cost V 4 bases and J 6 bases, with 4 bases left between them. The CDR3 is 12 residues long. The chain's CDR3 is CASSYSNSPLHF. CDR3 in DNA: TGTGCCAGCAGTTATAGTAATTCACCCCTCCACTTT.

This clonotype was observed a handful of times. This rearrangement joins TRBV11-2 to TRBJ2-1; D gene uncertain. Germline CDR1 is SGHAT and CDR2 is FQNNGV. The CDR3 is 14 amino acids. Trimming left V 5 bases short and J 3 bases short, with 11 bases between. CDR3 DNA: TGTGCCAGCAGCCTCAACATGCTCTACAATGAGCAGTTCTTC. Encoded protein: CASSLNMLYNEQFF.

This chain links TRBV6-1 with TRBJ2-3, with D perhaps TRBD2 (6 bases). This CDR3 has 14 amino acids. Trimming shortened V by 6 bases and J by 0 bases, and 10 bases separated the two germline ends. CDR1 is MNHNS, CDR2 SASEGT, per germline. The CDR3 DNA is TGTGCCAGCAGGCGGGGATCTAGCACAGATACGCAGTATTTT. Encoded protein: CASRRGSSTDTQYF.

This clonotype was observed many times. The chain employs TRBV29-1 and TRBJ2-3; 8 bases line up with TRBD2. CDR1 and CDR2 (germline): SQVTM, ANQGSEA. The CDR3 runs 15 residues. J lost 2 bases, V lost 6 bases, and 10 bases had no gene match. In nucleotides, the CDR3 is TGCAGCGTCAGGGGCCTAGCGGGTTACACAGATACGCAGTATTTT. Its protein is CSVRGLAGYTDTQYF.

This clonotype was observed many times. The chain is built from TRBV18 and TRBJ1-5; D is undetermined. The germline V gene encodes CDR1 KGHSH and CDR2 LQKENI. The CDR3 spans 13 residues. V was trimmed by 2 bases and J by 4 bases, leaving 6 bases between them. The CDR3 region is CASSPTRNQPQHF. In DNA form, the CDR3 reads TGTGCCAGCTCACCAACCAGGAATCAGCCCCAGCATTTT.

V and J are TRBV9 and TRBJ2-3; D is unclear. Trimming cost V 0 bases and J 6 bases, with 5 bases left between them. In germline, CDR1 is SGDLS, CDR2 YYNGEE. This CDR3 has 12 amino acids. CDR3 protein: CASSVELDTQYF. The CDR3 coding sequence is TGTGCCAGCAGCGTAGAATTGGATACGCAGTATTTT.

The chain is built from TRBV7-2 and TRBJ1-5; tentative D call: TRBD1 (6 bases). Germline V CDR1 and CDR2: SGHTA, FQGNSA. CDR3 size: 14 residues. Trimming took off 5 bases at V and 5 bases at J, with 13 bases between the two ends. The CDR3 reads CASSPTGHHQPQHF. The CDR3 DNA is TGTGCCAGCAGCCCAACGGGACACCATCAGCCCCAGCATTTT.

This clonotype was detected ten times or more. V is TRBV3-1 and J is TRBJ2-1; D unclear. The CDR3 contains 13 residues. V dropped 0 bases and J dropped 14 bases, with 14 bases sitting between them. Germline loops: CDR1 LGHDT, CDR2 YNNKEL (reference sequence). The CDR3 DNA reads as TGTGCCAGCAGCCAAGATTCGATGAAGCAGGAGTTCTTC. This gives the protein CASSQDSMKQEFF.

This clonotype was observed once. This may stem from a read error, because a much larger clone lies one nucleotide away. The CDR3 nucleotides read TGTGCCAGCAGCTTATGGGGACAGGGTACCTACAATGAGCAGTTCTTC. This sequence encodes CASSLWGQGTYNEQFF. This chain links TRBV7-2 with TRBJ2-1; 9 bases are shared with TRBD1. The CDR3 spans 16 residues. J gave up 2 bases and V 2 bases, and 4 bases lay outside the gene matches. Germline CDR1 reads SGHTA; CDR2 reads FQGNSA. Drawing the rest from reference TRBV7-2 and TRBJ2-1, the complete variable domain is GAGVSQSPSNKVTEKGKDVELRCDPISGHTALYWYRQSLGQGLEFLIYFQGNSAPDKSGLPSDRFSAERTGGSVSTLTIQRTQQEDSAVYLCASSLWGQGTYNEQFFGPGTRLTVL.

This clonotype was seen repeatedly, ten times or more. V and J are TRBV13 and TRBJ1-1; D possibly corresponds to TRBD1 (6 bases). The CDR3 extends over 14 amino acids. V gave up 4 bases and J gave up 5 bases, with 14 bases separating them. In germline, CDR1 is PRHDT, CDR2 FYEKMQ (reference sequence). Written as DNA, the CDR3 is TGTGCCAGCAGCTCAATGTGGGGGCGAACTGAAGCTTTCTTT. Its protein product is CASSSMWGRTEAFF. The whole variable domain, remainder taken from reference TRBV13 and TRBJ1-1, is AAGVIQSPRHLIKEKRETATLKCYPIPRHDTVYWYQQGPGQDPQFLISFYEKMQSDKGSIPDRFSAQQFSDYHSELNMSSLELGDSALYFCASSSMWGRTEAFFGQGTRLTVV.

Here the CDR3 reads CSVEDPRAVNEQFF. CDR3 sequence (DNA): TGCAGCGTTGAAGATCCCAGGGCGGTCAATGAGCAGTTCTTC. The V call is TRBV29-1, the J call TRBJ2-1; tentatively, D is TRBD1 (5 bases). The CDR3 loop spans 14 amino acids. With 0 bases removed from V and 6 bases from J, the gap between germline ends came to 12 bases. CDR1 SQVTM and CDR2 ANQGSEA come from the germline V gene.